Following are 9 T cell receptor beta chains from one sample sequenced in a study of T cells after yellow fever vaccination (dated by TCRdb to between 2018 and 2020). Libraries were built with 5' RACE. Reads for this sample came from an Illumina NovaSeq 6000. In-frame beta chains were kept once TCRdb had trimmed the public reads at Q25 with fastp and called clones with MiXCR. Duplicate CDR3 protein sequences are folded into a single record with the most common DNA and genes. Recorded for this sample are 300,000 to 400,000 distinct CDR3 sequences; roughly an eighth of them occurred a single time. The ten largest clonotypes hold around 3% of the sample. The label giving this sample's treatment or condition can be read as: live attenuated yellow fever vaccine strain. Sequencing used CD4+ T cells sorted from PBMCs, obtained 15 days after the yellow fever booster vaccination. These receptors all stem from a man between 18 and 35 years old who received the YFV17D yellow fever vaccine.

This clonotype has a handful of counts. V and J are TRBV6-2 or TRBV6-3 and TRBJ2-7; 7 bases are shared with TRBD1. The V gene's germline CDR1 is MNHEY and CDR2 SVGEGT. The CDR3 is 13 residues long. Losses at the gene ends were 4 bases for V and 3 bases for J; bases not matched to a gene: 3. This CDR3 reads CASSSGTVYEQYV. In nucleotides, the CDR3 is TGTGCCAGCAGTTCCGGGACAGTCTACGAGCAGTACGTC.

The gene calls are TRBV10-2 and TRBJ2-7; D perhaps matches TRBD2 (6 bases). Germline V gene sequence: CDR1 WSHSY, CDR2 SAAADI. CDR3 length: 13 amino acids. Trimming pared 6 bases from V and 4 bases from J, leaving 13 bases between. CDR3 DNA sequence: TGCGCCAGCAGCCGGGACTTATTATACGAGCAGTACTTC. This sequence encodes CASSRDLLYEQYF.

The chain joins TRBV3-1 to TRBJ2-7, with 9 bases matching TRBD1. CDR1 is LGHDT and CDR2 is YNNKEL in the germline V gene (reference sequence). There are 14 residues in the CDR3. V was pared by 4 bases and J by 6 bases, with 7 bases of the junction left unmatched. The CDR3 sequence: CASSPWTGEGEQYF. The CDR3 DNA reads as TGTGCCAGCAGCCCTTGGACAGGGGAGGGCGAGCAGTACTTC.

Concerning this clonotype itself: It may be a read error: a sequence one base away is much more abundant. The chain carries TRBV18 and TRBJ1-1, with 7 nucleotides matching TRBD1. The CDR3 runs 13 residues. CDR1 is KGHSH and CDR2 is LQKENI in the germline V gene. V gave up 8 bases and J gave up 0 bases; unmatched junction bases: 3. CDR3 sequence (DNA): TGTGCCAGCATACAGGGGATGAACACTGAAGCTTTCTTT. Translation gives CASIQGMNTEAFF. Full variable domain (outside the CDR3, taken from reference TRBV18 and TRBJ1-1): NAGVMQNPRHLVRRRGQEARLRCSPMKGHSHVYWYRQLPEEGLKFMVYLQKENIIDESGMPKERFSAEFPKEGPSILRIQQVVRGDSAAYFCASIQGMNTEAFFGQGTRLTVV.

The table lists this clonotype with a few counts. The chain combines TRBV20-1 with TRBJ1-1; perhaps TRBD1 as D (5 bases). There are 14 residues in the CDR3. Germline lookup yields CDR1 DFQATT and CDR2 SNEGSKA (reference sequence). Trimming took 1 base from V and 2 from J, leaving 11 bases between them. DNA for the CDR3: TGCAGTGCTAGAGCCTGGGACCTCAACACTGAAGCTTTCTTT. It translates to CSARAWDLNTEAFF.

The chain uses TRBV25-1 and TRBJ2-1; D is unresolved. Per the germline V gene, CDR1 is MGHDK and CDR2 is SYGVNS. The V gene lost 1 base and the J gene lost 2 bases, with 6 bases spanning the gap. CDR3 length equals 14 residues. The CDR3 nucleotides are TGTGCCAGCAGTGAATCCCGTGCCTACAATGAGCAGTTCTTC. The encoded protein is CASSESRAYNEQFF.

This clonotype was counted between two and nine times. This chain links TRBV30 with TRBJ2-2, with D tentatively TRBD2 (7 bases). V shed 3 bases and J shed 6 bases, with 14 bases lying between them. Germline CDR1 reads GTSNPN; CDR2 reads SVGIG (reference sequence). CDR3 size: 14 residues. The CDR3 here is CAWSEGGPPGELFF. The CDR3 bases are TGTGCCTGGAGCGAGGGGGGGCCCCCCGGGGAGCTGTTTTTT.

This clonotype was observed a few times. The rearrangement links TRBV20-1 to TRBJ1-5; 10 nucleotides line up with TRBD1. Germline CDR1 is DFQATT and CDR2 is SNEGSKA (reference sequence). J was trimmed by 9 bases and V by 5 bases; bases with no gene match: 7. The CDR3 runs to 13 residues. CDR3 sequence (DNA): TGCAGTGCTGCGGGACAGGGGACTTTGCCCCAGCATTTT. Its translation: CSAAGQGTLPQHF.

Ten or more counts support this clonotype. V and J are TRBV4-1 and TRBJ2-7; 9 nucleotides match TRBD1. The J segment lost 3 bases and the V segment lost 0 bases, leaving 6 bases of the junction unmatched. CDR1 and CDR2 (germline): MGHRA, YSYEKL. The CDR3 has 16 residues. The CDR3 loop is CASSQDLGTGLYEQYF. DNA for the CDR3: TGCGCCAGCAGCCAAGATCTGGGGACAGGGCTCTACGAGCAGTACTTC.